Here is one T cell receptor beta chain with its context. Antigen unknown. This record comes from a study of OX40 agonist ivuxolimab in advanced cancers. Overall study: Dosing consisted of intravenous ivuxolimab at 0.01 to 10 mg/kg every 2 weeks. Around 40% of patients had received prior checkpoint inhibitor therapy. Study-wide results and limits: Clonal expansion from baseline to week 6 occurred in both CD4+ and CD8+ T cells.

TCRdb keeps only in-frame clones here, not all; method: immunoSEQ multiplex PCR. The data hold around 66,000 clones, with roughly 80% observed a single time. Trimming stripped 0 bases from V and 0 bases from J, with 15 bases between. CDR3 length: 18 amino acids. The germline V gene encodes CDR1 MNHEY and CDR2 SMNVEV (reference sequence). Specimen: CD4+ or CD8+ T cells sorted from blood, collected in a trial of the OX40 agonist ivuxolimab. The receptor was isolated from an adult with an advanced solid tumor such as melanoma, head and neck, liver or kidney cancer. The V and J genes are TRBV27 and TRBJ2-1; D not resolved. CDR3 protein: CASSLSIRISSSYNEQFF. The DNA for the CDR3 is TGTGCCAGCAGTTTATCGATCCGAATAAGTAGCTCCTACAATGAGCAGTTCTTC.